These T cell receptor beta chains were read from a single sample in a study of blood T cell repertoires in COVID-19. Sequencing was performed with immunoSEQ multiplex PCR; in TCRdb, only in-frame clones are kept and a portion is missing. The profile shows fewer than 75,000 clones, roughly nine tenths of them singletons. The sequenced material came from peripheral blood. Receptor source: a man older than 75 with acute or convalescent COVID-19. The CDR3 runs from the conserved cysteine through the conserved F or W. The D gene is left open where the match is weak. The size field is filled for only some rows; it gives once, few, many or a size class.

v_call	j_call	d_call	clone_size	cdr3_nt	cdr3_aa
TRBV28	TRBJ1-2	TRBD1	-	TGTGCCAGCGGGACAGGTGACTATGGCTACACCTTC	CASGTGDYGYTF
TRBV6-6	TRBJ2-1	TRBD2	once	TGTGCCAGCAGAAGGACTAGCGGGAGGGCCAAGGAGCAGTTCTTC	CASRRTSGRAKEQFF
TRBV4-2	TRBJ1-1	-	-	TGTGCCAGCAGCCCAGGATCGGGGGGCGAAACTGAAGCTTTCTTT	CASSPGSGGETEAFF
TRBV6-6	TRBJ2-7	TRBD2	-	TGTGCCAGCAGCCCCGGGAGGTCCTACGAGCAGTACTTC	CASSPGRSYEQYF
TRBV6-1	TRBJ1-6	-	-	TGTGCCAGCAGTGAACTTTATTATAATTCACCCCTCCACTTT	CASSELYYNSPLHF
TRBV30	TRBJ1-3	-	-	TGTGCCCTGACAGGCCTACTCTCTGGAAACACCATATATTTT	CALTGLLSGNTIYF
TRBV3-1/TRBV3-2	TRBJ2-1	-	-	TGTGCCAGCAGCCCCCCACACTCCTACAATGAGCAGTTCTTC	CASSPPHSYNEQFF
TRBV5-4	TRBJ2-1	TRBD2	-	TGTGCCAGCAGCCTTAGCGGGAGGGCCCTCGGTGAGCAGTTCTTC	CASSLSGRALGEQFF
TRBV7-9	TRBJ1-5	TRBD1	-	TGTGCCAGCAGCTTGGGACAGGGGAATAGCAATCAGCCCCAGCATTTT	CASSLGQGNSNQPQHF
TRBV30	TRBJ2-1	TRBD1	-	TGTGCCGTCCTTAGACAGGGGGAGAACAATGAGCAGTTCTTC	CAVLRQGENNEQFF
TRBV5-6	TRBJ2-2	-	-	TGTGCCAGCAGCTTTAGTGCCCGCCGGGACACCGGGGAGCTGTTTTTT	CASSFSARRDTGELFF
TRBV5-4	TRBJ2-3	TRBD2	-	TGTGCCAGCTCTAGCCAGCGGGAGGGTTCAGATACGCAGTATTTT	CASSSQREGSDTQYF
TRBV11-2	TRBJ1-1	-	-	TGTGCCAGCAGGACAGTTTCCACTGAAGCTTTCTTT	CASRTVSTEAFF
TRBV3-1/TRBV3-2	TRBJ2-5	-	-	TGTGCCAGCAGCCAAAGAGGGAGAGGAGAGGAGACCCAGTACTTC	CASSQRGRGEETQYF
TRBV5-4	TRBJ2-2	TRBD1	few	TGTGCCAGCAGCTCCGGGACAGGGTTCACCGGAGAGCTGTTTTTT	CASSSGTGFTGELFF
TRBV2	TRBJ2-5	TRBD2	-	TGTGCCAGCAGTGACTTAGCGGGGGAAGAGACCCAGTACTTC	CASSDLAGEETQYF
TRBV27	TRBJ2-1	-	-	TGTGCCACCGCCCCGGGACACCCCTCCTACAATGAGCAGTTCTTC	CATAPGHPSYNEQFF
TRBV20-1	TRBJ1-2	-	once	TGCAGTGCCCCGTCGGGGGGTGGCTACACCTTC	CSAPSGGGYTF
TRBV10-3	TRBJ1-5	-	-	TGTGCCATCAGTGAGTCGATTGACGGAGATCAGCCCCAGCATTTT	CAISESIDGDQPQHF
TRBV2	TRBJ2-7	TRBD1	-	TGTGCCAGCAGTACCGGGACAGGGTGGGAGCAGTACTTC	CASSTGTGWEQYF
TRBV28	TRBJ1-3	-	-	TGTGCCAGCAGTTGGGCAGGAACGTCGTCGGGAAACACCATATATTTT	CASSWAGTSSGNTIYF
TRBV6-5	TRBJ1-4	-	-	TGTGCCAGCAGCTACCAAGGAGTTAATGAAAAACTGTTTTTT	CASSYQGVNEKLFF
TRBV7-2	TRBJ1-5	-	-	TGTGCCAGCAGCTTAGGCGGGATAAATCAGCCCCAGCATTTT	CASSLGGINQPQHF
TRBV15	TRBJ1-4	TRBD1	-	TGTGCCACCAGCAAAGGGACAGGGGGTGGTGAAAAACTGTTTTTT	CATSKGTGGGEKLFF
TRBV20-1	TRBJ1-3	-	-	TGCAGTGCTCCTTATGGAAACACCATATATTTT	CSAPYGNTIYF
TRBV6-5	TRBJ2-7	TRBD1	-	TGTGCCAGCAGTTCTCCGACAGGGCCCAGGGAAGAGCAGTACTTC	CASSSPTGPREEQYF
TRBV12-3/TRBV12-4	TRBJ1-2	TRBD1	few	TGTGCCAGCAGTTTCCCAGGGGGAGGCTACACCTTC	CASSFPGGGYTF